This TCR beta chain was recovered during a study of CD8 T cells in ankylosing spondylitis. Notes on the study in general: Disease-associated clones were reportedly significantly overrepresented in matched ankylosing spondylitis synovial fluid. Apparently characteristic of ankylosing spondylitis blood was a TCR beta motif (eight highly homologous variants).

Researchers built TCR beta libraries using quantitative 5'-RACE with molecular barcodes. TCRdb analysed the 5' RACE reads with MiXCR anew, one entry per CDR3 protein. This table has 400,000 to 450,000 distinct CDR3 sequences, 17% appearing once. In this sample, this clonotype turned up many times. What it binds is not known. The TCR was taken from a male donor with ankylosing spondylitis. Sequenced input: blood, either unsorted or a sorted T cell fraction (not recorded which).

The CDR3 bases are TGTGCCAGCAGCCAAGGAGAAAGTAGAGAGACCCAGTACTTC. It specifies CASSQGESRETQYF. V usage is TRBV4-2 and J usage is TRBJ2-5, with D uncertain. CDR1 LGHNA and CDR2 YNFKEQ come from the germline V gene. Trimming shortened V by 1 base and J by 4 bases, and 10 bases separated the two germline ends. The CDR3 runs to 14 residues.